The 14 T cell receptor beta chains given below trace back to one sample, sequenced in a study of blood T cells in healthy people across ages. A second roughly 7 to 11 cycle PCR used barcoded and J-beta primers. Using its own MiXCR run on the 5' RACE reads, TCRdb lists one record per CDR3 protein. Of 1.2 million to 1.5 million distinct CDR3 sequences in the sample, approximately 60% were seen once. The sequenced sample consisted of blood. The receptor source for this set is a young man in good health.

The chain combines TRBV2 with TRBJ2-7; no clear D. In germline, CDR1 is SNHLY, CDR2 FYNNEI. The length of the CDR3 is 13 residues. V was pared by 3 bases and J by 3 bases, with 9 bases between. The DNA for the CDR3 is TGTGCCAGCAGTGACTACCCCGTCTACGAGCAGTACTTC. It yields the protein CASSDYPVYEQYF.

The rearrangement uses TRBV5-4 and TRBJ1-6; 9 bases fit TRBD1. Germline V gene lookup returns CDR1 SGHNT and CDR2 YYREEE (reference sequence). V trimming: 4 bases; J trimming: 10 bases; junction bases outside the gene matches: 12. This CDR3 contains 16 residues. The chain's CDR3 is CASSLPGDRASSPLHF. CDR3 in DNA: TGTGCCAGCAGCCTTCCCGGGGACAGGGCGAGCTCACCCCTCCACTTT.

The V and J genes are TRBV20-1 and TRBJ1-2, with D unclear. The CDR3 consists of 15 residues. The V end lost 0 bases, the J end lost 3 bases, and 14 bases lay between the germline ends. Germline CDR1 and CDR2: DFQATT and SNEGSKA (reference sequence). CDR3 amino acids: CSARDYVGDDYGYTF. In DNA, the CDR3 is TGCAGTGCTAGAGATTATGTGGGCGATGACTATGGCTACACCTTC.

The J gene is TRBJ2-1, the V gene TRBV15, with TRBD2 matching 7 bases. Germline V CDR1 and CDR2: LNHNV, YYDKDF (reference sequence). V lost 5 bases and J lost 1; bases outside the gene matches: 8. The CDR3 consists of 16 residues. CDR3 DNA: TGTGCCACCAGCCCCCTCGGGGGGAAGTCCTACAATGAGCAGTTCTTC. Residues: CATSPLGGKSYNEQFF.

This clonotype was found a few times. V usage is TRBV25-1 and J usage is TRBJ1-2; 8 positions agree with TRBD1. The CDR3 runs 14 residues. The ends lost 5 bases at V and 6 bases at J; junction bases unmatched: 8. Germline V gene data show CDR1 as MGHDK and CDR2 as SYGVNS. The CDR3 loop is CASSSAGGYHGYTF. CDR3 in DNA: TGTGCCAGCAGTTCGGCAGGGGGCTATCATGGCTACACCTTC.

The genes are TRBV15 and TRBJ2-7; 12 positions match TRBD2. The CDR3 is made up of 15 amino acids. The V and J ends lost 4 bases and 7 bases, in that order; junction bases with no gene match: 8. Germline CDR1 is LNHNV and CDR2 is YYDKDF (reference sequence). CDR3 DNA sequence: TGTGCCACCAGCACAAGACTAGCGGGAGTCGGGGAGCAGTACTTC. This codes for CATSTRLAGVGEQYF.

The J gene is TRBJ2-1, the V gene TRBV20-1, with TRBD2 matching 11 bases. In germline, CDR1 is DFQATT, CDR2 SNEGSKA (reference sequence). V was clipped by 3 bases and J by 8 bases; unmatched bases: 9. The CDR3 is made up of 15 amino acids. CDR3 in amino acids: CSARGLLAGDHEQFF. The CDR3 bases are TGCAGTGCTAGGGGCTTACTAGCGGGAGACCATGAGCAGTTCTTC.

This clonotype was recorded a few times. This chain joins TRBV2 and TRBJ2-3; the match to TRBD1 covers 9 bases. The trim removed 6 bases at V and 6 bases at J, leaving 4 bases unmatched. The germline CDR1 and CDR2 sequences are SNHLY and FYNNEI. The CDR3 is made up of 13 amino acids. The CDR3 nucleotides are TGTGCCAGCAGAGCACAGGGGGCTGATACGCAGTATTTT. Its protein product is CASRAQGADTQYF.

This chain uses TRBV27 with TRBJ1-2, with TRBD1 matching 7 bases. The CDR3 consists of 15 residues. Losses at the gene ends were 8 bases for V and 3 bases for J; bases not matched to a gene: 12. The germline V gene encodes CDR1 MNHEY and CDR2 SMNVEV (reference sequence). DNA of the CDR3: TGTGCCAGCGGCTTGTGGGGGGGGACAGACTATGGCTACACCTTC. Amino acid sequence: CASGLWGGTDYGYTF.

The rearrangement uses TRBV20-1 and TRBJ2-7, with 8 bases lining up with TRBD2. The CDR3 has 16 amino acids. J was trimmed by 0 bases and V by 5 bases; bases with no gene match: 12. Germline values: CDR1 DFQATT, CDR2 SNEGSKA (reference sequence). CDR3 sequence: CSAYHPSGSSSYEQYF. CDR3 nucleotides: TGCAGTGCTTACCATCCTAGCGGGTCTTCCTCCTACGAGCAGTACTTC.

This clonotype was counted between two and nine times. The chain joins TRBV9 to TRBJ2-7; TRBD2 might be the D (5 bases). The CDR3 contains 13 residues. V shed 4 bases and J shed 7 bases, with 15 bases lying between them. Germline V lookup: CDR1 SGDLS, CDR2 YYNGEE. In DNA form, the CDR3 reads TGTGCCAGCAGCCCCCTGGACTTGGGGGAGCAGTACTTC. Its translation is CASSPLDLGEQYF.

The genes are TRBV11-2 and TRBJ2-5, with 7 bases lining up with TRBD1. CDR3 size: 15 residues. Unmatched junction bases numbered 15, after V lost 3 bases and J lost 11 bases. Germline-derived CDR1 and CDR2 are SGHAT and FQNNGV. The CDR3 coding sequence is TGTGCCAGCAGCTTTGGGACAGAATCCTACAATGAGCAGTACTTC. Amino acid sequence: CASSFGTESYNEQYF.

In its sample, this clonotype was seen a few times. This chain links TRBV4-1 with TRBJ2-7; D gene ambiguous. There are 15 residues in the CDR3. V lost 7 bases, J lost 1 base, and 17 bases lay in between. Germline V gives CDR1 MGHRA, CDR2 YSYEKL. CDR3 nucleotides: TGCGCCAGCAAACCAAGTCGAATGGGGTCCTACGAGCAGTACTTC. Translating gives CASKPSRMGSYEQYF.

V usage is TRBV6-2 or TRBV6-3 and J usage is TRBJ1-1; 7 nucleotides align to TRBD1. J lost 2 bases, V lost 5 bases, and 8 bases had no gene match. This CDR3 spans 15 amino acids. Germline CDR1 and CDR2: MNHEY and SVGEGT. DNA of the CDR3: TGTGCCAGCAGTGACTTCGACAGGGCCAACACTGAAGCTTTCTTT. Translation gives CASSDFDRANTEAFF.